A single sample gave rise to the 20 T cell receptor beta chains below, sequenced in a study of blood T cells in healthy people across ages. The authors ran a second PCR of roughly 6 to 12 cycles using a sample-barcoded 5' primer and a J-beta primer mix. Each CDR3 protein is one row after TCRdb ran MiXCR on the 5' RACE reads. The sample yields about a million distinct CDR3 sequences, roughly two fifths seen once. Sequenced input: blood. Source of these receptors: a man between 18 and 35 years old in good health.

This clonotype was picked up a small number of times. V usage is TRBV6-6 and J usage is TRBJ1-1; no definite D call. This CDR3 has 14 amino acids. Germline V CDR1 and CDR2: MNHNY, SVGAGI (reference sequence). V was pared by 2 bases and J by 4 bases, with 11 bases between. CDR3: CASSYVPVGTEAFF. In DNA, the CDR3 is TGTGCCAGCAGTTACGTCCCGGTTGGCACTGAAGCTTTCTTT.

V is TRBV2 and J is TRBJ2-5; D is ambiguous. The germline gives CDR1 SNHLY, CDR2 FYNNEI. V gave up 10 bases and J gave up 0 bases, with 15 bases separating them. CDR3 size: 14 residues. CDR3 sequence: CATSKGINQETQYF. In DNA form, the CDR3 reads TGTGCCACCTCTAAAGGGATTAACCAAGAGACCCAGTACTTC.

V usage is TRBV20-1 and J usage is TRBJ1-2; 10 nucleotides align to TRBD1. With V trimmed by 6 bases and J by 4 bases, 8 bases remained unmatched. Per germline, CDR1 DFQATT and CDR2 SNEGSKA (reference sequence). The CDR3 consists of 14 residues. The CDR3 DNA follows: TGCAGTGCGACGGGACAGGGGTTCGCCTATGGCTACACCTTC. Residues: CSATGQGFAYGYTF.

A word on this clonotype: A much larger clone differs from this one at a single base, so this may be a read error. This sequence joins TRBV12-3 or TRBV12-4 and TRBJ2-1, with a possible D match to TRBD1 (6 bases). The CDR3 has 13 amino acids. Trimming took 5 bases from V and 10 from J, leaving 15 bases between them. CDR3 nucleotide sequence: TGTGCCAGCAGTAAACAGGGCTCCTACGAGCAGTTCTTC. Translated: CASSKQGSYEQFF.

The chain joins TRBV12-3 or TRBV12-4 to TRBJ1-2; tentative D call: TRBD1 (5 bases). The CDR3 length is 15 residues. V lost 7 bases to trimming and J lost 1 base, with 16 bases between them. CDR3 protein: CASTFLRGFNYGYTF. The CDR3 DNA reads TGTGCCAGCACTTTCCTTCGGGGGTTTAACTATGGCTACACCTTC.

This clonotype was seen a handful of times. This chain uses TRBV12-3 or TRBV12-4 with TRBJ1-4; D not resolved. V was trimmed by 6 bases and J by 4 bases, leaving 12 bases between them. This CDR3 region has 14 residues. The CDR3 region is CASSPSAVNEKLFF. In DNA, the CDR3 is TGTGCCAGCAGCCCTTCGGCCGTTAATGAAAAACTGTTTTTT.

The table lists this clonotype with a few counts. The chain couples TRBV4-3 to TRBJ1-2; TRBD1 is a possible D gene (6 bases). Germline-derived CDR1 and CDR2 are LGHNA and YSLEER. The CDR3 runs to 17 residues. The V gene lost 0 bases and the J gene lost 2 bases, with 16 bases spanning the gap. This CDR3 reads CASSQDVGRGENYGYTF. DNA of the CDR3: TGCGCCAGCAGCCAAGATGTTGGCAGGGGCGAGAACTATGGCTACACCTTC.

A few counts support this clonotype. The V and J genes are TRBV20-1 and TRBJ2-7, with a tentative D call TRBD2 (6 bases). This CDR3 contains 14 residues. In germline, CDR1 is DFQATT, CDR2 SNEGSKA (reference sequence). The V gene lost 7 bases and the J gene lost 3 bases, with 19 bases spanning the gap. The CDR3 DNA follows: TGCAGTGTTCAATACCCCACGCGGGGCTACGAGCAGTACTTC. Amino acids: CSVQYPTRGYEQYF.

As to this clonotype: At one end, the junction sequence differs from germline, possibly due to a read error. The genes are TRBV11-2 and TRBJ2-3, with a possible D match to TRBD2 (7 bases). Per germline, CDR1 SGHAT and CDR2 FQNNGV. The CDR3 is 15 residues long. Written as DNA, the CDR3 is TGTGCCAGCAGCCCAGTCACGGGGGGCACAGATACGCGGTATTTT. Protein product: CASSPVTGGTDTRYF.

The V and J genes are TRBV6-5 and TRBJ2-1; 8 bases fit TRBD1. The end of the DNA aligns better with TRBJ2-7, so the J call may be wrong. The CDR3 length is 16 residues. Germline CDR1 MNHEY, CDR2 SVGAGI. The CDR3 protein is CASSSDRGRDDNEQYF. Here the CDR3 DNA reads TGTGCCAGCAGTTCAGACAGGGGCCGAGACGACAATGAGCAGTACTTC.

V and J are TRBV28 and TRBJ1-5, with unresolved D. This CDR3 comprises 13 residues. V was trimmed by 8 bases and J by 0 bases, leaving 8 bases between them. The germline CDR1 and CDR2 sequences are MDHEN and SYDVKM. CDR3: CASVDNSNQPQHF. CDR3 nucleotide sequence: TGTGCCAGCGTTGACAATAGCAATCAGCCCCAGCATTTT.

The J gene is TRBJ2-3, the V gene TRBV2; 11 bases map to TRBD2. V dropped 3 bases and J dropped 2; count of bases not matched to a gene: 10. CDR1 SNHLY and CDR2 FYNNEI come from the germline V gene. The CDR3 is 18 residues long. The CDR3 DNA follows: TGTGCCAGCAGTGAGCGATTTGGGACTAGCGGTTCCACAGATACGCAGTATTTT. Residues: CASSERFGTSGSTDTQYF.

The CDR3 protein is CASSQGENSYEQFF. The CDR3 bases are TGCGCCAGCAGCCAAGGTGAAAACTCCTACGAGCAGTTCTTC. The chain is built from TRBV4-1 and TRBJ2-1; D unclear. CDR1 and CDR2 from the germline V gene are MGHRA and YSYEKL. CDR3 size: 14 residues. V lost 1 base and J 10 bases, leaving 14 bases between the germline ends.

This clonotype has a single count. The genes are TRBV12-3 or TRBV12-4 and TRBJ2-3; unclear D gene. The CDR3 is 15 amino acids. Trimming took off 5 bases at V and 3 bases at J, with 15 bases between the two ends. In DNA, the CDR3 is TGTGCCAGCAGTCCTATTATTACAGATACAGATACGCAGTATTTT. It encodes CASSPIITDTDTQYF.

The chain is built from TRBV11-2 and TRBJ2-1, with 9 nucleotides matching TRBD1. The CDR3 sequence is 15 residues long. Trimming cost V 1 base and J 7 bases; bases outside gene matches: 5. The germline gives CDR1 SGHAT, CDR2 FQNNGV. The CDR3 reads CASSLAGQGLNEQFF. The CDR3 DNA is TGTGCCAGCAGCTTAGCGGGACAGGGTTTGAATGAGCAGTTCTTC.

The CDR3 bases are TGCAGTGCTGAGGGGCTGGGCACAGATACGCAGTATTTT. Protein: CSAEGLGTDTQYF. The chain couples TRBV20-1 to TRBJ2-3; either TRBD1 or TRBD2 may fit D (5 bases each). CDR1 is DFQATT and CDR2 is SNEGSKA in the germline V gene (reference sequence). The V and J ends lost 5 bases and 1 base respectively, with 10 bases between them. The CDR3 has 13 amino acids.

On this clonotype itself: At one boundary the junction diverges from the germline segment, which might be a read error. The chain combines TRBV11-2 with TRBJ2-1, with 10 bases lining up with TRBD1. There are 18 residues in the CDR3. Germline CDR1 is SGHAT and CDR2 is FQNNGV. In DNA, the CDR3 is TGTACCAGCAGCTTAGTGAATAGAATGGACAGGGGGATGAATGAGCAGTTCTTC. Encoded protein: CTSSLVNRMDRGMNEQFF. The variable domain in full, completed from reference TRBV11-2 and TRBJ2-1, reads EAGVAQSPRYKIIEKRQSVAFWCNPISGHATLYWYQQILGQGPKLLIQFQNNGVVDDSQLPKDRFSAERLKGVDSTLKIQPAKLEDSAVYLCTSSLVNRMDRGMNEQFFGPGTRLTVL.

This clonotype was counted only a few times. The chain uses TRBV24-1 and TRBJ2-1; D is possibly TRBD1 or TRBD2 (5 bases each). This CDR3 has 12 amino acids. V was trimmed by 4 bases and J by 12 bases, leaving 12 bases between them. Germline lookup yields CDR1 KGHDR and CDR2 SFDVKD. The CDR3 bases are TGTGCCACCAGTGAACCAGAGGGACGGCAGTTCTTC. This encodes CATSEPEGRQFF.

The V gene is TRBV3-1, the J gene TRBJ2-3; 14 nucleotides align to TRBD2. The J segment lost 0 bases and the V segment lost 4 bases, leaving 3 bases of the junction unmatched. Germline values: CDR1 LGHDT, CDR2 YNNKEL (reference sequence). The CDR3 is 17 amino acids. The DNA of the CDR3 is TGTGCCAGCAGCCTGGGACTAGCGGGGGTTAGCACAGATACGCAGTATTTT. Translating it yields CASSLGLAGVSTDTQYF.

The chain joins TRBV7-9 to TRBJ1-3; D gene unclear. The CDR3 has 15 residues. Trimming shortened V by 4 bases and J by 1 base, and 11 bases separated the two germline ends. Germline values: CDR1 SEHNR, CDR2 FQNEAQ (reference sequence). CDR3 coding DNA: TGTGCCAGCAGCTGGAATCGGATTTCTGGAAACACCATATATTTT. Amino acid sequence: CASSWNRISGNTIYF.